The source of this TCR beta chain is a study of Graves' ophthalmopathy and Graves' hyperthyroidism. Whole-study results and caveats: Between ophthalmopathy and stable hyperthyroidism, a 13-signature model drew a separation with 87.88% sensitivity and around 80% specificity. Detected in blood as well were most expanded thyroid clonotypes with frequency above 0.001.

This clonotype has just a few counts. Its target is not known. The PBMCs had their origin in approximately 10 ml of fresh peripheral blood. The TCR beta CDR3 regions underwent amplification from RNA transcripts. HTBI-primed RT-PCR formed the first round, and a multiplex PCR formed the second. MiXCR, run by TCRdb on the multiplex PCR reads, gives a single entry per CDR3 protein. The sample consists of about 740,000 distinct CDR3 sequences, 40% of them appearing once. V shed 8 bases, J shed 4 bases, and the junction held 5 bases outside the gene matches. Germline-derived CDR1 and CDR2 are WNHNN and SYGVQD (reference sequence). CDR3 length equals 15 residues.

The sequence was collected from an adult man with Graves' ophthalmopathy. The sample consisted of peripheral blood. The V call is TRBV10-1, the J call TRBJ2-2; 12 bases are shared with TRBD2. CDR3: CASGETSGGTGELFF. The CDR3 DNA follows: TGCGCCAGCGGCGAGACTAGCGGGGGCACCGGGGAGCTGTTTTTT.